The 17 T cell receptor beta chains given below trace back to one sample, sequenced in a study of blood T cell repertoires in COVID-19. Method: immunoSEQ multiplex PCR; TCRdb's copy keeps in-frame clones and lacks some. The sample lists approximately 210,000 clones, about 80% occurring once. Source material: PBMCs or T cells enriched from blood (not recorded which). The receptors derive from a man aged 40-50 years who had recovered from COVID-19.

The chain uses TRBV5-4 and TRBJ2-1; the match to TRBD2 covers 8 bases. V was pared by 4 bases and J by 2 bases, with 8 bases of the junction left unmatched. The germline V gene has CDR1 SGHNT and CDR2 YYREEE (reference sequence). The CDR3 spans 16 residues. The CDR3 reads CASSRLRGGTYNEQFF. As DNA, the CDR3 is TGTGCCAGCAGCCGCCTTCGCGGGGGGACCTACAATGAGCAGTTCTTC.

V is TRBV5-1 and J is TRBJ2-3; perhaps TRBD1 as D (5 bases). V was trimmed by 4 bases and J by 10 bases, leaving 22 bases between them. Germline lookup yields CDR1 SGHRS and CDR2 YFSETQ. This CDR3 is 15 amino acids long. The DNA for the CDR3 is TGCGCCAGCAGCGAAACTCCAATGGGGCAGGGTGCGCAGTATTTT. The encoded protein is CASSETPMGQGAQYF.

This clone has only one observation. This sequence joins TRBV6-5 and TRBJ1-1; 9 positions agree with TRBD1. Germline CDR1 and CDR2: MNHEY and SVGAGI. V was pared by 6 bases and J by 5 bases, with 10 bases of the junction left unmatched. The CDR3 totals 15 residues. This CDR3 is CASRDRDRVGTEAFF. CDR3 nucleotides: TGTGCCAGCAGGGATCGGGACAGGGTAGGGACTGAAGCTTTCTTT.

The genes are TRBV7-2 and TRBJ1-2; a possible D gene is TRBD1 (6 bases). Trimming took off 8 bases at V and 0 bases at J, with 19 bases between the two ends. The length of the CDR3 is 16 residues. CDR1 SGHTA and CDR2 FQGNSA come from the germline V gene. The CDR3 loop reads CASRTVGARANYGYTF. CDR3 DNA: TGTGCCAGCCGAACTGTGGGGGCGCGAGCTAACTATGGCTACACCTTC.

This chain links TRBV7-4 with TRBJ2-7; unclear D gene. Trimming removed 2 bases from V and 6 bases from J, with 5 bases in between. This CDR3 has 11 residues. CDR1 SGHVT and CDR2 SQSDAQ come from the germline V gene. CDR3 in DNA: TGTGCCAGCAGCTTAAGAGCCGAGCAGTACTTC. Translating gives CASSLRAEQYF.

The genes are TRBV30 and TRBJ2-5, with TRBD1 matching 7 bases. The V gene's germline CDR1 is GTSNPN and CDR2 SVGIG (reference sequence). The CDR3 extends over 15 amino acids. V was clipped by 3 bases and J by 0 bases; unmatched bases: 7. CDR3 DNA sequence: TGTGCCTGGAGCAAAGGGGGCCCCTACCAAGAGACCCAGTACTTC. Amino acids: CAWSKGGPYQETQYF.

The CDR3 protein is CASSFSGNTEAFF. CDR3 coding DNA: TGTGCCAGCTCATTTTCGGGGAACACTGAAGCTTTCTTT. The V call is TRBV18, the J call TRBJ1-1; D ambiguous. Trimming left V 5 bases short and J 1 base short, with 8 bases between. CDR1 is KGHSH and CDR2 is LQKENI in the germline V gene. The CDR3 runs 13 residues.

V usage is TRBV12-3 or TRBV12-4 and J usage is TRBJ1-1; D perhaps matches TRBD1 (5 bases). Trimming took off 5 bases at V and 4 bases at J, with 8 bases between the two ends. The CDR3 length is 12 residues. The CDR3 loop reads CASSGRVTEAFF. CDR3 DNA: TGTGCCAGCAGTGGCAGGGTCACTGAAGCTTTCTTT.

The chain couples TRBV7-2 to TRBJ2-3; TRBD2 aligns across 8 bases. The V and J ends lost 5 bases and 3 bases, in that order; junction bases with no gene match: 4. The germline gives CDR1 SGHTA, CDR2 FQGNSA. The CDR3 totals 14 residues. As DNA, the CDR3 is TGTGCCAGCAGCCTGGGACTAGGAACAGATACGCAGTATTTT. Amino acids: CASSLGLGTDTQYF.

This clone was found a few times. This sample also contains other DNA sequences that code for the same CDR3. The chain recombines TRBV19 with TRBJ2-2, with 7 bases lining up with TRBD1. The V and J ends lost 5 bases and 6 bases, in that order; junction bases with no gene match: 9. Germline-derived CDR1 and CDR2 are LNHDA and SQIVND (reference sequence). The CDR3 sequence is 15 residues long. CDR3 nucleotide sequence: TGTGCCAGTAGTCCGCGGACAGGCGAAGCCGGGGAGCTGTTTTTT. Translating gives CASSPRTGEAGELFF. The full variable domain, its missing parts supplied by reference TRBV19 and TRBJ2-2, is DGGITQSPKYLFRKEGQNVTLSCEQNLNHDAMYWYRQDPGQGLRLIYYSQIVNDFQKGDIAEGYSVSREKKESFPLTVTSAQKNPTAFYLCASSPRTGEAGELFFGEGSRLTVL.

The chain joins TRBV7-9 to TRBJ1-4, with 10 nucleotides matching TRBD1. V shed 5 bases, J shed 8 bases, and the junction held 5 bases outside the gene matches. CDR3 length: 14 residues. The germline V gene has CDR1 SEHNR and CDR2 FQNEAQ (reference sequence). CDR3 amino acids: CASSRGQGEEKLFF. The CDR3 DNA follows: TGTGCCAGCAGCCGAGGACAGGGGGAGGAAAAACTGTTTTTT. Using reference TRBV7-9 and TRBJ1-4 for the parts outside the CDR3, the full variable domain is DTGVSQNPRHKITKRGQNVTFRCDPISEHNRLYWYRQTLGQGPEFLTYFQNEAQLEKSRLLSDRFSAERPKGSFSTLEIQRTEQGDSAMYLCASSRGQGEEKLFFGSGTQLSVL.

This clone was observed a few times. The chain is built from TRBV2 and TRBJ2-7; 7 bases are shared with TRBD1. The CDR3 consists of 14 residues. Trimming at V came to 6 bases and at J to 2 bases, leaving 7 bases not matched to a gene. CDR1 and CDR2 from the germline V gene are SNHLY and FYNNEI. The DNA for the CDR3 is TGTGCCAGCAGGTTGGACAGGCCTGCCTACGAGCAGTACTTC. Its protein is CASRLDRPAYEQYF.

The rearrangement joins TRBV7-9 to TRBJ2-7, with a tentative D call TRBD2 (5 bases). This CDR3 has 12 amino acids. V shed 3 bases and J shed 10 bases, with 13 bases lying between them. Germline lookup yields CDR1 SEHNR and CDR2 FQNEAQ (reference sequence). CDR3 nucleotide sequence: TGTGCCAGCAGCTTGGCTCCTCGGGAACAGTACTTC. Its protein is CASSLAPREQYF.

This clone showed up just once. The chain employs TRBV19 and TRBJ2-1, with TRBD1 matching 7 bases. V lost 5 bases, J lost 10 bases, and 11 bases stayed unmatched. The CDR3 sequence is 14 residues long. Germline CDR1 LNHDA, CDR2 SQIVND (reference sequence). The CDR3 DNA sequence: TGTGCCAGTAGTGGACGACAGGGTCCGGGCGAGCAGTTCTTC. It encodes CASSGRQGPGEQFF. Combining the CDR3 with reference TRBV19 and TRBJ2-1 gives the whole variable domain DGGITQSPKYLFRKEGQNVTLSCEQNLNHDAMYWYRQDPGQGLRLIYYSQIVNDFQKGDIAEGYSVSREKKESFPLTVTSAQKNPTAFYLCASSGRQGPGEQFFGPGTRLTVL.

The rearrangement links TRBV6-5 to TRBJ1-6; D is uncertain. The CDR3 spans 15 residues. V was cut by 4 bases and J by 9 bases, with 16 bases left in between. Germline V gene sequence: CDR1 MNHEY, CDR2 SVGAGI. CDR3 sequence reads: CASSWDSGEASPLHF. CDR3 in DNA: TGTGCCAGCAGTTGGGATAGCGGGGAGGCTTCACCCCTCCACTTT.

In regard to this clone: The sample has other DNA sequences that encode this CDR3 too. The chain joins TRBV7-3 to TRBJ1-2, with D possibly TRBD1 on 6 matching bases. The CDR3 extends over 12 amino acids. The germline V gene encodes CDR1 SGHTA and CDR2 FQGTGA. V was shortened by 5 bases and J by 5 bases, with 9 bases between the two germline ends. In nucleotides, the CDR3 is TGTGCCAGCAGCCTGCAGGGGTATGGCTACACCTTC. Translated: CASSLQGYGYTF.

The chain employs TRBV3-1 (or the pseudogene TRBV3-2) and TRBJ2-1, with 10 bases that match TRBD2. Germline V lookup: CDR1 LGHDT, CDR2 YNNKEL (reference sequence). The CDR3 covers 15 residues. V lost 4 bases and J lost 2; bases outside the gene matches: 2. CDR3 amino acids: CASSPAGGPYNEQFF. Here the CDR3 DNA reads TGTGCCAGCAGCCCAGCGGGAGGGCCCTACAATGAGCAGTTCTTC.